The 27 T cell receptor beta chains in this list originate from one sample, sequenced in a study of shared clonotypes between healthy human individuals. Libraries were prepared by immunoSEQ multiplex PCR; TCRdb keeps only in-frame clonotypes and omits some of them. The sample carries some 900,000 clones, less than 85% recorded once. Sequencing was carried out using memory CD4+ T cells sorted from blood. Stated subset: CD45RA-negative fraction. The receptors come from a man aged 18 to 29 in good health.

V is TRBV6-1 and J is TRBJ1-4; a possible D gene is TRBD1 (6 bases). V lost 5 bases and J 4 bases, leaving 14 bases between the germline ends. CDR3 length: 15 amino acids. From germline, CDR1 is MNHNS and CDR2 SASEGT. The CDR3 loop reads CASSNRQALNEKLFF. The CDR3 nucleotides are TGTGCCAGCAGTAATCGACAGGCCCTTAATGAAAAACTGTTTTTT.

This sequence joins TRBV6-1 and TRBJ2-3; 7 nucleotides agree with TRBD2. Germline loops: CDR1 MNHNS, CDR2 SASEGT. CDR3 length: 13 amino acids. With 3 bases clipped from V and 4 bases from J, the junction kept 1 base outside the gene matches. The CDR3 bases are TGTGCCAGCAGTGAGCGGGAGTCAGATACGCAGTATTTT. Translation gives CASSERESDTQYF.

V usage is TRBV9 and J usage is TRBJ1-6, with D possibly TRBD1 on 5 matching bases. The CDR3 consists of 15 residues. V was trimmed by 1 base and J by 6 bases, leaving 11 bases between them. From germline, CDR1 is SGDLS and CDR2 YYNGEE. In nucleotides, the CDR3 is TGTGCCAGCAGCGTATCGGGCGGGGGTAATTCACCCCTCCACTTT. This encodes CASSVSGGGNSPLHF.

This clone was seen only once. The gene calls are TRBV9 and TRBJ2-2; TRBD1 or TRBD2 may be the D gene (5 bases each). Germline loops: CDR1 SGDLS, CDR2 YYNGEE. Trimming pared 5 bases from V and 0 bases from J, leaving 8 bases between. The CDR3 consists of 14 residues. In nucleotides, the CDR3 is TGTGCCAGCAGGGGACCTACGAACACCGGGGAGCTGTTTTTT. It specifies CASRGPTNTGELFF.

The chain joins TRBV5-1 to TRBJ1-6; D not resolved. Germline lookup yields CDR1 SGHRS and CDR2 YFSETQ. Trimming removed 0 bases from V and 7 bases from J, with 14 bases in between. The CDR3 has 16 residues. The CDR3 region has the DNA TGCGCCAGCAGCTTGGGGCAGCTTAGGGAAAATTCACCCCTCCACTTT. It yields the protein CASSLGQLRENSPLHF.

The genes are TRBV7-9 and TRBJ1-1; D possibly corresponds to TRBD1 (6 bases). Germline lookup yields CDR1 SEHNR and CDR2 FQNEAQ (reference sequence). Trimming pared 6 bases from V and 6 bases from J, leaving 14 bases between. This CDR3 region has 13 residues. CDR3 sequence reads: CASRRGGGAEAFF. CDR3 coding DNA: TGTGCCAGCAGACGGGGGGGCGGAGCTGAAGCTTTCTTT.

V gene TRBV18 combines with J gene TRBJ2-7; D is unclear. This CDR3 spans 14 amino acids. Trimming removed 3 bases at V and 4 bases at J, with 13 bases between. Germline CDR1 and CDR2: KGHSH and LQKENI. The CDR3 sequence is CASSPQNVWYEQYF. CDR3 DNA: TGTGCCAGCTCACCGCAGAATGTCTGGTACGAGCAGTACTTC.

This clone was observed a handful of times. The CDR3 loop reads CASSLGPRDRNTEAFF. Here the CDR3 DNA reads TGCGCCAGCAGCTTGGGCCCTCGGGACAGGAACACTGAAGCTTTCTTT. The chain couples TRBV5-1 to TRBJ1-1; 7 bases agree with TRBD1. Germline CDR1 SGHRS, CDR2 YFSETQ. The CDR3 spans 16 residues. The V gene end was trimmed by 0 bases and the J gene end by 1 base; junction bases not matched to a gene: 6.

On this clone itself: Being one base from a much bigger clone, this may be a read error. The sample has other DNA sequences that encode this CDR3 too. The chain joins TRBV20-1 to TRBJ2-3, with no clear D. Trimming left V 1 base short and J 6 bases short, with 2 bases between. Germline CDR1 and CDR2: DFQATT and SNEGSKA (reference sequence). This CDR3 has 10 residues. The CDR3 DNA sequence: TGCAGTGCTAGAGCGGATACGCAGTATTTT. Translation gives CSARADTQYF.

This clone was counted once. This sequence joins TRBV12-5 and TRBJ2-3, with D perhaps given as TRBD1 or TRBD2 (6 bases each). CDR3 length: 16 residues. The germline CDR1 and CDR2 sequences are LGHNT and FRNRAP. V lost 0 bases, J lost 6 bases, and 16 bases lay in between. CDR3 in amino acids: CASGLVRGEGLDTQYF. The DNA of the CDR3 is TGTGCTAGTGGTTTGGTGAGGGGGGAAGGCTTGGATACGCAGTATTTT.

Notes on this clone: It may be a read error: a sequence one base away is much more abundant. The chain has TRBV9 and TRBJ2-7; TRBD1 agrees at 11 bases. There are 14 residues in the CDR3. V gave up 4 bases and J gave up 2 bases; unmatched junction bases: 2. Looked up from germline, CDR1 is SGDLS and CDR2 is YYNGEE. CDR3 nucleotide sequence: TGTGCCAGCAGCTCGGGACAGGGGGCCTACGAGCAGTACTTC. This gives the protein CASSSGQGAYEQYF.

The chain is built from TRBV10-3 and TRBJ2-7; D is possibly TRBD2 (6 bases). The germline gives CDR1 ENHRY, CDR2 SYGVKD. The length of the CDR3 is 16 residues. The germline V and J ends were trimmed by 4 bases and 0 bases, with 16 bases remaining between them. DNA of the CDR3: TGTGCCATCAGTGCCGATAGCGGACGGAGCTCCTACGAGCAGTACTTC. Translation gives CAISADSGRSSYEQYF.

The chain carries TRBV7-3 and TRBJ1-2; unclear D gene. The CDR3 length is 12 residues. V lost 4 bases, J lost 3 bases, and 6 bases lay in between. Per the germline V gene, CDR1 is SGHTA and CDR2 is FQGTGA. CDR3 nucleotide sequence: TGTGCCAGCAGCTCGGTCTACTATGGCTACACCTTC. It yields the protein CASSSVYYGYTF. Filled out from reference TRBV7-3 and TRBJ1-2, the complete variable domain reads GAGVSQTPSNKVTEKGKYVELRCDPISGHTALYWYRQSLGQGPEFLIYFQGTGAADDSGLPNDRFFAVRPEGSVSTLKIQRTERGDSAVYLCASSSVYYGYTFGSGTRLTVV.

J is TRBJ2-6 and V is TRBV11-2, with TRBD1 as a possible D gene (5 bases). Germline V lookup: CDR1 SGHAT, CDR2 FQNNGV. The CDR3 totals 15 residues. The V and J ends lost 5 bases and 1 base respectively, with 9 bases between them. The CDR3 protein is CASSLSGSGANVLTF. CDR3 sequence (DNA): TGTGCCAGCAGCCTCTCAGGGTCTGGGGCCAACGTCCTGACTTTC.

This clone was observed once. The rearrangement links TRBV2 to TRBJ1-4; D call uncertain. Looked up from germline, CDR1 is SNHLY and CDR2 is FYNNEI. The CDR3 runs to 15 residues. V was trimmed by 3 bases and J by 8 bases, leaving 16 bases between them. CDR3 nucleotide sequence: TGTGCCAGCAGTGATATTGGTTTTATTTCCGAAAAACTGTTTTTT. Amino acid sequence: CASSDIGFISEKLFF.

The chain is built from TRBV27 and TRBJ1-6, with a possible D match to TRBD1 (5 bases). V gave up 7 bases and J gave up 6 bases, with 16 bases separating them. The CDR3 contains 15 residues. The germline V gene has CDR1 MNHEY and CDR2 SMNVEV (reference sequence). CDR3 DNA sequence: TGTGCCAGCAACTCTATACAGGTCCTTAATTCACCCCTCCACTTT. Amino acids: CASNSIQVLNSPLHF.

A single count supports this clone. The V and J genes are TRBV4-1 and TRBJ1-1; 8 bases line up with TRBD1. Germline V gene lookup returns CDR1 MGHRA and CDR2 YSYEKL. V trimming: 4 bases; J trimming: 2 bases; junction bases outside the gene matches: 12. The CDR3 contains 17 residues. The CDR3 reads CASSRNTGGGENTEAFF. For the CDR3, the DNA is TGCGCCAGCAGCCGCAACACAGGGGGAGGGGAAAACACTGAAGCTTTCTTT.

The chain has TRBV2 and TRBJ2-3; D gene unclear. The V end lost 6 bases, the J end lost 2 bases, and 9 bases lay between the germline ends. Germline loops: CDR1 SNHLY, CDR2 FYNNEI. CDR3 size: 13 residues. CDR3 protein: CASRFRDTDTQYF. DNA of the CDR3: TGTGCCAGCAGGTTCCGAGACACAGATACGCAGTATTTT.

Comment on this clone: At the DNA level, this CDR3 is encoded by other sequences in the same sample as well. The chain recombines TRBV30 with TRBJ1-2; no definite D call. Germline-derived CDR1 and CDR2 are GTSNPN and SVGIG (reference sequence). This CDR3 contains 12 residues. The V gene lost 0 bases and the J gene lost 5 bases, with 7 bases spanning the gap. The DNA of the CDR3 is TGTGCCTGGAGTGTAAGCATTTATGGCTACACCTTC. It yields the protein CAWSVSIYGYTF.

The chain employs TRBV11-2 and TRBJ2-5, with D perhaps matching TRBD1 (6 bases). Between the trimmed V and J ends, which lost 6 bases and 5 bases, there was a span of 13 bases. Germline-derived CDR1 and CDR2 are SGHAT and FQNNGV. The CDR3 is 13 amino acids. In DNA, the CDR3 is TGTGCCAGCAGTCCTGACCAGGGGGAGACCCAGTACTTC. Residues: CASSPDQGETQYF.

The gene calls are TRBV5-6 and TRBJ2-7, with D perhaps matching TRBD2 (7 bases). CDR3 length: 17 amino acids. V lost 3 bases and J lost 4, with 23 bases in between. The germline V gene has CDR1 SGHDT and CDR2 YYEEEE. This CDR3 reads CASSSGGPAAVVYEQYF. The CDR3 DNA follows: TGTGCCAGCAGCTCCGGGGGGCCAGCCGCCGTCGTTTACGAGCAGTACTTC.

The chain links TRBV7-3 to TRBJ2-7; TRBD2 matches 10 bases. The J segment lost 1 base and the V segment lost 5 bases, leaving 11 bases of the junction unmatched. The CDR3 loop spans 17 amino acids. In germline, CDR1 is SGHTA, CDR2 FQGTGA. The CDR3 bases are TGTGCCAGCAGCCCTCCTTTAGCGGGGGGTCCTTCCTACGAGCAGTACTTC. Its protein product is CASSPPLAGGPSYEQYF.

This chain joins TRBV5-6 and TRBJ2-2; D gene uncertain. Trimming removed 0 bases at V and 8 bases at J, with 17 bases between. CDR3 size: 16 residues. The germline gives CDR1 SGHDT, CDR2 YYEEEE. CDR3 DNA: TGTGCCAGCAGCTTGGATGGCAGGTCACGAGGTGGGGAGCTGTTTTTT. Translating gives CASSLDGRSRGGELFF. The entire variable domain, with the rest obtained from reference TRBV5-6 and TRBJ2-2, is as follows: DAGVTQSPTHLIKTRGQQVTLRCSPKSGHDTVSWYQQALGQGPQFIFQYYEEEERQRGNFPDRFSGHQFPNYSSELNVNALLLGDSALYLCASSLDGRSRGGELFFGEGSRLTVL.

The CDR3, as DNA: TGTGCCAGTAGTATGAGACTAGCGGGAGGCTACGAGCAGTACTTC. It codes for CASSMRLAGGYEQYF. This rearrangement joins TRBV19 to TRBJ2-7, with 13 bases matching TRBD2. J was trimmed by 3 bases and V by 3 bases; bases with no gene match: 2. Germline values: CDR1 LNHDA, CDR2 SQIVND (reference sequence). The CDR3 is 15 amino acids.

This chain connects TRBV28 to TRBJ2-1; D possibly corresponds to TRBD2 (6 bases). There are 12 residues in the CDR3. CDR1 is MDHEN and CDR2 is SYDVKM in the germline V gene. The CDR3: CAEGRSYNEQFF. The CDR3 DNA reads TGTGCGGAGGGGCGGTCTTACAATGAGCAGTTCTTC.

V gene TRBV19 combines with J gene TRBJ1-2, with D tentatively TRBD1 (5 bases). Germline CDR1 and CDR2: LNHDA and SQIVND (reference sequence). Trimming shortened V by 2 bases and J by 4 bases, and 14 bases separated the two germline ends. The CDR3 is 15 residues long. CDR3 sequence: CASSITGTEGYGYTF. In DNA form, the CDR3 reads TGTGCCAGTAGTATAACCGGGACGGAGGGCTATGGCTACACCTTC.

The chain couples TRBV11-1 to TRBJ1-1; D not resolved. In germline, CDR1 is SGHAT, CDR2 FQDESV (reference sequence). V shed 5 bases and J shed 1 base, with 11 bases lying between them. This CDR3 region has 14 residues. CDR3 sequence (DNA): TGTGCCAGCAGCGTCGGACGGAAGAACACTGAAGCTTTCTTT. Encoded protein: CASSVGRKNTEAFF.